This T cell receptor (beta chain) is drawn from a study of regulatory T cells in long-lasting Graves disease (dated by TCRdb to the early 2020s). Concerning the study at large: Newly diagnosed Graves' disease patients had taken antithyroid drugs for less than 3 months. A total of around 35 samples underwent TCR sequencing, from about 13 patients with persistent Graves' disease and some 20 patients with newly diagnosed Graves' disease. The study was registered as a clinical trial and conducted in China. Persistent Graves' disease patients were compared with newly diagnosed Graves' disease patients by peripheral blood TCR sequencing and RNA sequencing.

Trimming costs V 5 bases and J 5 bases, and their ends lie 6 bases apart. The CDR3 has 11 amino acids, counting the end cysteine and phenylalanine. This entry keeps only the CDR3 DNA: 33 bases, framed from base 1. Looking up the germline V gene yields CDR1 MNHNS and CDR2 SASEGT. Library preparation was by multiplex PCR. The instrument was an Illumina HiSeq 4000. To build TCR beta libraries, CDR3 regions were amplified by Arm-PCR using iRepertoire HTBI primers. Before sequencing, the PCR products went through gel purification. Per the authors' processing: Across samples, 60 to 75 TRBV and roughly 15 TRBJ segments were identified and used for gene usage analysis of CDR3 amino acid clonotypes. Filtered high-quality paired reads were merged into contigs using COPE and FqMerger. BLAST was used to align contigs to the IMGT TRBV, TRBD and TRBJ reference genes, and CDR3 was defined following IMGT. Highly expanded clones were defined as clonotypes with a frequency above 0.1%. Repertoire diversity was measured by Shannon entropy, and V-J evenness by the Gini coefficient. A clonotype was considered public if more than one individual shared it. TCRdb reanalyzed the raw reads on its own, using fastp at Q25 for trimming and MiXCR for clone calling, and kept in-frame beta chains. Here each entry gathers all rows of one CDR3 protein and keeps the most common genes and DNA. TCRdb's processing, not the study's, gives the V and J calls here. The sample table contains 550,000 to 650,000 distinct CDR3 sequences; only one count was recorded for 15% to 20% of them. Around 13% of the sample belongs to the ten largest clones.

Read against the paper, the sample's time point label means: newly diagnosed GD, antithyroid drugs for less than 3 months. For both TCR sequencing and RNA sequencing, RNA was extracted from PBMCs using TRIzol. The diagnosis of Graves' disease followed American Thyroid Association guidelines. Recruitment of patients was carried out at an endocrinology department in Xi'an, China. Each patient gave approximately 10 milliliters of peripheral blood, collected in an EDTA anticoagulant tube. Ficoll Paque Plus density gradient separation was used to isolate PBMCs, and no further T cell sorting was done. An Agilent 2100 Bioanalyzer and agarose gel were used to check RNA quality, and a NanoDrop 2000 was used to measure RNA concentration. This clonotype was counted a few times. The antigen it recognizes is unknown. Per-base qualities were not stored, and no clone one base away is much larger. What the work shows at the level of the full study, not this receptor alone: As a limitation, the authors acknowledged that the small sample size may reduce accuracy. Sequencing and analysis were restricted to the TCR beta chain. More public clonotypes were shared among persistent patients (fewer than 3,000) than among newly diagnosed patients (roughly 1,000). TRBV28, TRBJ1-2 and TRBJ2-5 were preferentially used in persistent disease, while TRBV20-1 and TRBJ2-1 were favored in newly diagnosed disease. Peripheral blood alone was examined, since thyroid tissue, which constituted the primary lesion, could not be accessed. Compared with newly diagnosed patients, persistent Graves' disease patients had lower TCR Shannon entropy and fewer highly expanded clones, which suggests clonal expansion.

This sample was also put to use in a study of T cells in Graves' hyperthyroidism and ophthalmopathy. From that second study: Graves' hyperthyroidism was defined as stable when no progression to ophthalmopathy occurred over 18 months of follow-up. Hyperthyroidism patients were newly diagnosed, had a disease duration of under 2 months, and were aged 18 to 65 years. Any patient with an uncontrolled infection, another autoimmune disease, pregnancy or lactation was excluded. Diagnoses were established on the basis of clinical symptoms, serum thyroxine and TRAb, thyroid ultrasound, and orbital computed tomography. The TCR CDR3 was subjected to a first round of RT-PCR using the HTBI primer set and the Qiagen OneStep RT-PCR kit. Most expanded thyroid clonotypes (frequency above 0.001) were also detected in blood, suggesting blood repertoires may reflect thyroid immune responses. A 13 V-J signature model separated ophthalmopathy from stable hyperthyroidism, with approximately 87% sensitivity and 81.08% specificity in cross-validation and 80%/75% in testing. In validation, progression to ophthalmopathy was predicted by the model with roughly 71% sensitivity and under 85% specificity, a median of roughly six months before onset. To identify TCR V-J signatures that set the groups apart, the researchers used a discovery cohort of about a hundred patients, made up of roughly 40 with Graves' ophthalmopathy and about 55 with stable Graves' hyperthyroidism. Prospective prediction of ophthalmopathy was tested in an independent validation cohort of approximately 19 hyperthyroidism patients and 17 patients who later progressed to ophthalmopathy. The approximately 100 discovery patients were divided at random into training and test sets in a 7:3 ratio. In roughly six Graves' hyperthyroidism patients, the study also compared T-cell repertoires from thyroid tissue with T-cell repertoires from blood. Once sampling was done, hyperthyroidism patients were given methimazole at a starting dose of 30 mg daily, whereas ophthalmopathy patients were given high-dose intravenous methylprednisolone. Libraries were constructed in a second round of multiplex PCR, after which size selection and purification were performed. Libraries were sequenced paired-end with 100 bp reads on an Illumina HiSeq2000. SOAPnuke was used to process the raw data, removing reads that contained adapters or uncalled bases, had a mean Phred below 15, or lacked an exact match to the constant primer or identifier. High-quality paired reads were merged using COPE v1.2.5, and each unique nucleotide sequence was defined as a clonotype. MiTCR v1.1 was used to align clonotypes to the IMGT TRBV, TRBD and TRBJ reference segments. The analysis was restricted to V-J combinations with a frequency above 0.0001, which together covered approximately 99% of the repertoires. A TCS score was defined as the ratio of F50 (clonal expansion) to E x V (chaos), with BLOSUM62-based TCRdist applied between CDR3 peptides within each V-J. Welch's t-statistics and random forest reduced roughly 540 V-J features to 10 to 15, which were used in a naive Bayes classifier (R e1071). No statistical method was used to set the sample size in advance, and investigators knew the group allocation. According to the paper, TCR Vbeta CDR3 sequencing was carried out on 135 peripheral blood samples, which came from 40 to 45 ophthalmopathy, 75 to 80 hyperthyroidism and around 17 progressor patients.

Rearrangement joined TRBV6-1 to TRBJ1-1, with no D gene named confidently. The sequencing used peripheral blood mononuclear cells (PBMCs), collected at new diagnosis, from a patient treated with antithyroid drugs. This sequence originates from a man between 18 and 35 years old with Graves disease. Donor details come from another sample of the same person, matched by shared clones. The CDR3 protein sequence reads: CASSPWTEAFF. The nucleotides read TGTGCCAGCAGTCCCTGGACTGAAGCTTTCTTT.